This T cell receptor beta chain was profiled in a study of regulatory T cells in long-lasting Graves disease. Study overall: The antithyroid drugs taken by newly diagnosed Graves' patients had been used for under 3 months.

Study-wide results and caveats: For persistent Graves' patients, TCR diversity was lower than for newly diagnosed ones. When disease was persistent, TRBV28, TRBJ1-2 and TRBJ2-5 were the favored segments.

The TCR beta library used iRepertoire HTBI primers with Arm-PCR amplification of CDR3. TCRdb reprocessed the multiplex PCR reads via MiXCR and lists one record per CDR3 protein. The sample includes about 450,000 distinct CDR3 sequences, roughly 15% seen only once; the top ten take roughly 10%. As concerns this clonotype: No antigen is known for it.

Time point reported: newly diagnosed GD, antithyroid drugs for less than 3 months. The authors made the TCR library using RNA they extracted from PBMCs. V was clipped by 1 base and J by 0 bases, with 13 bases between them. The germline V gene encodes CDR1 SGHDN and CDR2 FVKESK. This CDR3 is 17 amino acids long. The sample was also linked to a second study, of T cells in Graves' hyperthyroidism and ophthalmopathy. Turning to that study: On the basis of clinical symptoms, serum thyroxine and TRAb, thyroid ultrasound and orbital computed tomography, diagnoses were made.

This TCR came from a woman aged 25 to 45 with Graves disease. This chain uses TRBV14 with TRBJ2-1; D is unclear. The sample was peripheral blood mononuclear cells (PBMCs), taken at new diagnosis, from a patient treated with antithyroid drugs. Written as DNA, the CDR3 is TGTGCCAGCAGCCAAGTCGGAGTTTTGCCCTCCTACAATGAGCAGTTCTTC. Translation gives CASSQVGVLPSYNEQFF.